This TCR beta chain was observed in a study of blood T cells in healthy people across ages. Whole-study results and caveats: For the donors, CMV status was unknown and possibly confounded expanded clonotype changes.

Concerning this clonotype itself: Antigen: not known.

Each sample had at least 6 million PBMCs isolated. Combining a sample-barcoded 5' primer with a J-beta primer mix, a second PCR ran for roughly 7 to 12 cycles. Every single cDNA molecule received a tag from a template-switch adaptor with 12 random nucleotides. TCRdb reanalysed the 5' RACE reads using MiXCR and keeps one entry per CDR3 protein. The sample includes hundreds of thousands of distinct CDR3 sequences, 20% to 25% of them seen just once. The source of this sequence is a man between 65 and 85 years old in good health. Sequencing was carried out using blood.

The CDR3 is CSASRGDREPSNSPLHF. CDR3 nucleotide sequence: TGCAGTGCATCCCGTGGGGACAGGGAACCGAGTAATTCACCCCTCCACTTT. The rearrangement joins TRBV20-1 to TRBJ1-6, with 9 nucleotides matching TRBD1. The CDR3 is 17 amino acids. Trimming cost V 6 bases and J 6 bases; bases outside gene matches: 15. Germline values: CDR1 DFQATT, CDR2 SNEGSKA (reference sequence).